Listed here are 30 T cell receptor beta chains from one sample, sequenced in a study of blood T cell repertoires in COVID-19. The repertoire was sequenced with immunoSEQ multiplex PCR; TCRdb's copy has only in-frame clones and lacks some. The sample has approximately 500,000 clones, roughly 90% seen once. What was sequenced was PBMCs or T cells enriched from blood (not recorded which). The receptors were sampled from a woman aged 40-49 years who had recovered from COVID-19.

This sequence joins TRBV11-2 and TRBJ1-2, with D unclear. There are 13 residues in the CDR3. The V and J ends lost 3 bases and 4 bases respectively, with 9 bases between them. Germline assignment: CDR1 SGHAT and CDR2 FQNNGV. The CDR3 loop is CASSFSLFYGYTF. In DNA form, the CDR3 reads TGTGCCAGCAGCTTCAGTCTGTTCTATGGCTACACCTTC.

The gene calls are TRBV11-2 and TRBJ1-2, with a weak D call TRBD1 (6 bases). V lost 5 bases and J 7 bases, leaving 23 bases between the germline ends. CDR1 and CDR2 from the germline V gene are SGHAT and FQNNGV. CDR3 length: 16 amino acids. This chain's CDR3 is CASSPTSRGGMGGYTF. DNA for the CDR3: TGTGCCAGCAGCCCGACCTCTAGGGGGGGTATGGGTGGCTACACCTTC.

This clone came up a few times. This rearrangement joins TRBV6-5 to TRBJ1-1; D possibly corresponds to TRBD1 (6 bases). The CDR3 runs to 14 residues. Per the germline V gene, CDR1 is MNHEY and CDR2 is SVGAGI. The V gene lost 5 bases and the J gene lost 6 bases, with 16 bases spanning the gap. The CDR3 nucleotides are TGTGCCAGCAGTAAACCGGGACAAGCCGCTGAAGCTTTCTTT. It codes for CASSKPGQAAEAFF.

The chain combines TRBV4-3 with TRBJ2-7; D gene unclear. V shed 1 base and J shed 3 bases, with 10 bases lying between them. Germline V gene sequence: CDR1 LGHNA, CDR2 YSLEER. The CDR3 sequence is 14 residues long. CDR3 DNA: TGCGCCAGCAGCCAAGCCCGGAGTTACTACGAGCAGTACTTC. The encoded protein is CASSQARSYYEQYF.

This sequence joins TRBV23-1 and TRBJ1-2; no firm D call. TRBV23-1 is annotated as an ORF whose role is uncertain. Trimming removed 4 bases from V and 4 bases from J, with 7 bases in between. This CDR3 has 12 amino acids. The CDR3 is CASSPRCYGYTF. In nucleotides, the CDR3 is TGCGCCAGCAGTCCGCGGTGCTATGGCTACACCTTC.

V is TRBV19 and J is TRBJ2-4; possible D gene TRBD1, 7 bases. Looked up from germline, CDR1 is LNHDA and CDR2 is SQIVND (reference sequence). This CDR3 comprises 16 residues. V was cut by 7 bases and J by 3 bases, with 19 bases left in between. The CDR3, as DNA: TGTGCCAGTACCGACAGGGACTTGTTGGACAAAAACATTCAGTACTTC. Translating it yields CASTDRDLLDKNIQYF.

The chain combines TRBV7-9 with TRBJ1-2; 7 bases are shared with TRBD1. Germline lookup yields CDR1 SEHNR and CDR2 FQNEAQ (reference sequence). This CDR3 is 14 amino acids long. V lost 4 bases, J lost 2 bases, and 4 bases stayed unmatched. The CDR3, as DNA: TGTGCCAGCAGCTCAGACAGGGAGAACTATGGCTACACCTTC. This encodes CASSSDRENYGYTF.

The chain uses TRBV29-1 and TRBJ2-1, with a weak D call TRBD2 (5 bases). There are 16 residues in the CDR3. The germline CDR1 and CDR2 sequences are SQVTM and ANQGSEA. The V end was cut by 6 bases, the J end by 2 bases, with 20 bases between. The CDR3 loop reads CSVEARLSATYNEQFF. The CDR3 DNA reads TGCAGCGTGGAGGCAAGACTTAGCGCGACCTACAATGAGCAGTTCTTC.

The CDR3 bases are TGTGCCAGCAGTTACTCGGTCTTAACTAGCGACCATGAGCAGTTCTTC. It encodes CASSYSVLTSDHEQFF. The chain recombines TRBV6-5 with TRBJ2-1; 7 bases agree with TRBD2. J was trimmed by 8 bases and V by 0 bases; bases with no gene match: 10. CDR1 is MNHEY and CDR2 is SVGAGI in the germline V gene. CDR3 length: 16 residues.

The gene calls are TRBV5-4 and TRBJ2-5; D unresolved. Germline-derived CDR1 and CDR2 are SGHNT and YYREEE (reference sequence). The CDR3 totals 13 residues. Trimming removed 4 bases from V and 0 bases from J, with 7 bases in between. The CDR3 loop reads CASSPRYQETQYF. CDR3 in DNA: TGTGCCAGCAGCCCCAGGTACCAAGAGACCCAGTACTTC.

The chain is built from TRBV6-5 and TRBJ2-2; 9 nucleotides agree with TRBD2. With V trimmed by 10 bases and J by 2 bases, 5 bases remained unmatched. The CDR3 has 14 amino acids. Germline CDR1 reads MNHEY; CDR2 reads SVGAGI. The DNA of the CDR3 is TGTGCCACGAGGACTAGCGCAAACACCGGGGAGCTGTTTTTT. Translated, it gives CATRTSANTGELFF.

The rearrangement joins TRBV3-1 (or the pseudogene TRBV3-2) to TRBJ1-1; D is uncertain. The CDR3 is 13 residues long. From germline, CDR1 is LGHDT and CDR2 YNNKEL (reference sequence). Trimming stripped 2 bases from V and 11 bases from J, with 15 bases between. CDR3 amino acids: CASSQCGGEEAFF. The DNA for the CDR3 is TGTGCCAGCAGCCAATGCGGCGGCGAAGAGGCTTTCTTT.

The J gene is TRBJ1-2, the V gene TRBV3-1 (or the pseudogene TRBV3-2); no clear D gene. V was pared by 2 bases and J by 5 bases, with 6 bases between. The germline V gene has CDR1 LGHDT and CDR2 YNNKEL (reference sequence). The CDR3 extends over 12 amino acids. This chain's CDR3 is CASSQREYGYTF. CDR3 sequence (DNA): TGTGCCAGCAGCCAACGGGAGTATGGCTACACCTTC.

The V and J genes are TRBV13 and TRBJ2-1; 11 nucleotides agree with TRBD2. The CDR3 is 15 amino acids. The V segment lost 3 bases and the J segment 9 bases; nucleotides outside the gene matches: 7. Germline CDR1 and CDR2: PRHDT and FYEKMQ (reference sequence). The CDR3 bases are TGTGCCAGCAGCTTTACTAGCGGGAGTATAGGTGAGCAGTTCTTC. The encoded protein is CASSFTSGSIGEQFF.

The V gene is TRBV7-9, the J gene TRBJ1-4, with D unclear. The CDR3 is 13 amino acids. Germline assignment: CDR1 SEHNR and CDR2 FQNEAQ (reference sequence). The V gene lost 1 base and the J gene lost 6 bases, with 6 bases spanning the gap. The CDR3 DNA reads as TGTGCCAGCAGCTTAGTTTCGGATGAAAAACTGTTTTTT. Amino acid sequence: CASSLVSDEKLFF.

The chain has TRBV4-3 and TRBJ1-1; 10 nucleotides agree with TRBD1. This CDR3 has 15 amino acids. The ends lost 4 bases at V and 3 bases at J; junction bases unmatched: 5. Germline V CDR1 and CDR2: LGHNA, YSLEER. CDR3 residues: CASSLGTGVDTEAFF. The CDR3 region has the DNA TGCGCCAGCAGCCTCGGGACAGGGGTAGACACTGAAGCTTTCTTT.

This clone appeared once. The genes are TRBV19 and TRBJ1-4; 7 bases fit TRBD1. V trimming: 3 bases; J trimming: 5 bases; junction bases outside the gene matches: 9. The CDR3 is made up of 16 amino acids. CDR1 and CDR2 from the germline V gene are LNHDA and SQIVND (reference sequence). Here the CDR3 DNA reads TGTGCCAGTAGTATTGAACAGGGGAAGCGAAATGAAAAACTGTTTTTT. This encodes CASSIEQGKRNEKLFF.

V and J are TRBV4-1 and TRBJ1-5; D is unresolved. V gave up 4 bases and J gave up 6 bases, with 10 bases separating them. Germline CDR1 reads MGHRA; CDR2 reads YSYEKL. This CDR3 comprises 13 residues. In DNA, the CDR3 is TGCGCCAGCAGCCCAACTGAGGGTCAGCCCCAGCATTTT. Translating gives CASSPTEGQPQHF.

V and J are TRBV7-8 and TRBJ1-5; unclear D gene. Per germline, CDR1 SGHVS and CDR2 FQNEAQ. Trimming removed 5 bases from V and 5 bases from J, with 13 bases in between. The CDR3 loop spans 14 amino acids. As DNA, the CDR3 is TGTGCCAGCAGCCGACGAGAGGGTGATCAGCCCCAGCATTTT. This sequence encodes CASSRREGDQPQHF. The whole variable domain, remainder taken from reference TRBV7-8 and TRBJ1-5, is GAGVSQSPRYKVAKRGQDVALRCDPISGHVSLFWYQQALGQGPEFLTYFQNEAQLDKSGLPSDRFFAERPEGSVSTLKIQRTQQEDSAVYLCASSRREGDQPQHFGDGTRLSIL.

The CDR3 nucleotides are TGTGCCATCAGTGCACCACTTTACAATGAGCAGTTCTTC. This sequence encodes CAISAPLYNEQFF. The chain carries TRBV10-3 and TRBJ2-1; unclear D gene. V lost 4 bases to trimming and J lost 4 bases, with 8 bases between them. Germline values: CDR1 ENHRY, CDR2 SYGVKD. The CDR3 covers 13 residues.

CDR3 residues: CSSLRETQYF. The DNA of the CDR3 is TGCAGCTCACTTCGGGAGACCCAGTACTTC. The rearrangement uses TRBV29-1 and TRBJ2-5; D not resolved. Germline V lookup: CDR1 SQVTM, CDR2 ANQGSEA. This CDR3 comprises 10 residues. Between the trimmed V and J ends, which lost 8 bases and 5 bases, there was a span of 9 bases.

This clone was seen a handful of times. The junction departs from the called germline gene at one end, perhaps through a read error. This chain joins TRBV24-1 and TRBJ2-1; 8 positions agree with TRBD1. The CDR3 runs 13 residues. CDR1 and CDR2 from the germline V gene are KGHDR and SFDVKD. The CDR3 spells CATRRTGTGEKVF. The CDR3 bases are TGTGCCACCCGAAGGACCGGGACAGGCGAAAAAGTCTTC.

V and J are TRBV7-2 and TRBJ2-7; possible D gene TRBD2, 6 bases. This CDR3 comprises 12 residues. Per germline, CDR1 SGHTA and CDR2 FQGNSA. V lost 0 bases, J lost 6 bases, and 6 bases lay in between. The CDR3 DNA is TGTGCCAGCAGCTTAGCGGGAGGCGAGCAGTACTTC. Amino acids: CASSLAGGEQYF. The variable domain in full, completed from reference TRBV7-2 and TRBJ2-7, reads GAGVSQSPSNKVTEKGKDVELRCDPISGHTALYWYRQSLGQGLEFLIYFQGNSAPDKSGLPSDRFSAERTGGSVSTLTIQRTQQEDSAVYLCASSLAGGEQYFGPGTRLTVT.

The chain employs TRBV7-2 and TRBJ1-2; a weak D match, TRBD1 (5 bases). V lost 2 bases and J lost 9, with 16 bases in between. The CDR3 length is 14 residues. Germline V gene sequence: CDR1 SGHTA, CDR2 FQGNSA. Here the CDR3 DNA reads TGTGCCAGCAGCTTAATGACCACCCAGGGTCGCTACACCTTC. Translation gives CASSLMTTQGRYTF.

The chain uses TRBV4-1 and TRBJ1-5, with 10 positions matching TRBD1. J gave up 5 bases and V 1 base, and 2 bases lay outside the gene matches. The CDR3 consists of 15 residues. Germline assignment: CDR1 MGHRA and CDR2 YSYEKL. The CDR3 DNA follows: TGCGCCAGCAGCCAAGTGGGGACAGGGGATCAGCCCCAGCATTTT. Amino acid sequence: CASSQVGTGDQPQHF.

The V and J genes are TRBV24-1 and TRBJ1-2, with TRBD1 identical over 9 bases. Germline V gives CDR1 KGHDR, CDR2 SFDVKD. CDR3 length equals 14 residues. V was pared by 3 bases and J by 7 bases, with 5 bases of the junction left unmatched. The CDR3: CATSDPGQGSGYTF. For the CDR3, the DNA is TGTGCCACCAGTGATCCGGGACAGGGTTCTGGCTACACCTTC.

This chain links TRBV5-4 with TRBJ2-2, with 7 bases matching TRBD1. V was pared by 0 bases and J by 4 bases, with 15 bases of the junction left unmatched. Germline assignment: CDR1 SGHNT and CDR2 YYREEE (reference sequence). CDR3 length equals 19 residues. This chain's CDR3 is CASSLGSRQGRAGTGELFF. The CDR3, as DNA: TGTGCCAGCAGCTTGGGGTCTAGACAGGGAAGGGCAGGCACCGGGGAGCTGTTTTTT.

The rearrangement uses TRBV9 and TRBJ2-1, with D possibly being TRBD2 (6 bases). Trimming removed 0 bases at V and 5 bases at J, with 9 bases between. The CDR3 runs 14 residues. Germline V gene data show CDR1 as SGDLS and CDR2 as YYNGEE. The CDR3 nucleotides are TGTGCCAGCAGCGTAGGGGGCGGGAACAATGAGCAGTTCTTC. Amino acid sequence: CASSVGGGNNEQFF.

The chain recombines TRBV7-6 with TRBJ1-2; D not resolved. The CDR3 extends over 14 amino acids. Between the trimmed V and J ends, which lost 5 bases and 6 bases, there was a span of 16 bases. Per germline, CDR1 SGHVS and CDR2 FNYEAQ. The CDR3 here is CASSPAAKRDGYTF. The CDR3 DNA reads TGTGCCAGCAGCCCCGCCGCCAAGAGAGATGGCTACACCTTC.

The V call is TRBV30, the J call TRBJ2-1, with D unresolved. Germline V gene sequence: CDR1 GTSNPN, CDR2 SVGIG (reference sequence). V was cut by 2 bases and J by 0 bases, with 5 bases left in between. The CDR3 spans 13 residues. The CDR3 DNA reads as TGTGCCTGGAGTTCAGACTCCTACAATGAGCAGTTCTTC. This encodes CAWSSDSYNEQFF.